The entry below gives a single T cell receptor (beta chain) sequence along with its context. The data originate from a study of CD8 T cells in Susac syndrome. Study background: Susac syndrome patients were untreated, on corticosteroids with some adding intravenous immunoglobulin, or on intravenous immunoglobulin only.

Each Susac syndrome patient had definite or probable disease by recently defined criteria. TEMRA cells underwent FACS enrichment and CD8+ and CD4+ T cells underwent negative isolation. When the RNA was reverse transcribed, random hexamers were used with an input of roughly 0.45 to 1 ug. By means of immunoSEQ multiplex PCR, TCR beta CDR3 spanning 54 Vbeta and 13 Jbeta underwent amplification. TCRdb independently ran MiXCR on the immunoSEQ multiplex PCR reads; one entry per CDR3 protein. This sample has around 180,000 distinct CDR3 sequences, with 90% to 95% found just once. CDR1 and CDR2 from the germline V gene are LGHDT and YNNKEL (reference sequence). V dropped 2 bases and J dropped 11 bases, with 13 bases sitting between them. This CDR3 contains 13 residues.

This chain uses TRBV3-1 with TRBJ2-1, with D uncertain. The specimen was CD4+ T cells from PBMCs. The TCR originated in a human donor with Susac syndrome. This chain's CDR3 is CASSQNTVPQQFF. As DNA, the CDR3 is TGTGCCAGCAGCCAAAATACCGTCCCCCAGCAGTTCTTC.